This T cell receptor (beta chain) stems from a study of PD-1 blockade in classical Hodgkin lymphoma. Findings and limits, study-wide: Diversity similar to that of newly diagnosed patients was seen at baseline in complete responders.

This CDR3 region has 15 residues. V lost 5 bases, J lost 1 base, and 5 bases stayed unmatched. CDR1 is MNHEY, CDR2 SVGAGI, per germline. Produced via immunoSEQ multiplex PCR; TCRdb's table is partial and in-frame only. The top ten hold over 4.5% of the sample, which has 20,000 to 25,000 clones, 68% seen once. Every patient experienced relapse after autologous stem cell transplantation, and brentuximab vedotin exposure varied. As concerns this clone: Its antigen is not identified.

The sequencing used peripheral blood mononuclear cells (PBMCs), collected at baseline. The receptor was derived from a human donor with classical Hodgkin lymphoma. The chain has TRBV6-5 and TRBJ2-7; 10 nucleotides agree with TRBD1. This CDR3 reads CASSRDRGSSYEQYF. The CDR3 DNA reads as TGTGCCAGCAGTCGGGACAGGGGATCATCCTACGAGCAGTACTTC.